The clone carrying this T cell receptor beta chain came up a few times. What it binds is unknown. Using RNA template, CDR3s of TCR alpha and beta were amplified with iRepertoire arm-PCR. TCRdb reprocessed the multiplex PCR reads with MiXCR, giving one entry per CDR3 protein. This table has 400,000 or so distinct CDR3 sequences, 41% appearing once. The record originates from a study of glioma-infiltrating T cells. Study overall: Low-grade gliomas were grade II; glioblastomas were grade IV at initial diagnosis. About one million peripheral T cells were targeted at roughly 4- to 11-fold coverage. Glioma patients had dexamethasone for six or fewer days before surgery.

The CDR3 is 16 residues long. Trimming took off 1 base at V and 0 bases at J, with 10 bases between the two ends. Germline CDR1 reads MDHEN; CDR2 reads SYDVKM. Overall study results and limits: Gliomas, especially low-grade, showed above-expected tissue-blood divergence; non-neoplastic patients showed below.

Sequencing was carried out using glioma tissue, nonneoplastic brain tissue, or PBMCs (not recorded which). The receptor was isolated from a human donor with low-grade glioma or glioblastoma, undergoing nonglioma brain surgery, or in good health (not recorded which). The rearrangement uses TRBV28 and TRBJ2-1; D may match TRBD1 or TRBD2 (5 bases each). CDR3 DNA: TGTGCCAGCAGTTTATTTCCAGGGAGCTCCTACAATGAGCAGTTCTTC. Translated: CASSLFPGSSYNEQFF. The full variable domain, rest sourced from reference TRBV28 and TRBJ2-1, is DVKVTQSSRYLVKRTGEKVFLECVQDMDHENMFWYRQDPGLGLRLIYFSYDVKMKEKGDIPEGYSVSREKKERFSLILESASTNQTSMYLCASSLFPGSSYNEQFFGPGTRLTVL.